These 9 T cell receptor beta chains were all obtained from the same sample, sequenced in a study of preoperative IRX-2 immunotherapy in early breast cancer. Measured with immunoSEQ multiplex PCR; TCRdb has only the in-frame clones, and not every one. The sample gives about 10,000 clones, 65% to 90% of which show up once; roughly 6% is in the top ten. Indicated treatment: preoperative locoregional IRX-2 cytokine immunotherapy. The sample consisted of lymph node tissue, taken before IRX-2 immunotherapy. Source of these receptors: a human donor with breast cancer.

This clone was recorded a few times. V and J are TRBV9 and TRBJ2-2; D is unclear. Germline values: CDR1 SGDLS, CDR2 YYNGEE. CDR3 length equals 15 residues. V lost 0 bases and J 2 bases, leaving 8 bases between the germline ends. CDR3 residues: CASSVVDSNTGELFF. CDR3 DNA sequence: TGTGCCAGCAGCGTAGTAGACTCCAACACCGGGGAGCTGTTTTTT.

The chain's CDR3 is CASSFSGTGGTGELFF. For the CDR3, the DNA is TGTGCCAGCAGTTTTTCCGGGACAGGGGGTACCGGGGAGCTGTTTTTT. V usage is TRBV6-8 and J usage is TRBJ2-2; 11 positions match TRBD1. V was clipped by 4 bases and J by 5 bases; unmatched bases: 6. This CDR3 has 16 residues. Germline V gene sequence: CDR1 MNHGY, CDR2 SAAAGT.

CDR3 nucleotides: TGTGCCAGCAGTTACAGAGACAGGGGGTTTGAAGCTTTCTTT. Encoded protein: CASSYRDRGFEAFF. This chain connects TRBV6-8 to TRBJ1-1; 9 bases map to TRBD1. The V segment lost 2 bases and the J segment 7 bases; nucleotides outside the gene matches: 5. Germline CDR1 MNHGY, CDR2 SAAAGT. The CDR3 spans 14 residues.

The V gene is TRBV6-8, the J gene TRBJ2-2; TRBD2 aligns across 14 bases. The CDR3 is 18 residues long. Germline CDR1 and CDR2: MNHGY and SAAAGT. V dropped 8 bases and J dropped 1; count of bases not matched to a gene: 9. CDR3 in amino acids: CASSRGTSGRGNTGELFF. The CDR3 nucleotides read TGTGCCAGCTCCAGGGGGACTAGCGGGAGAGGGAACACCGGGGAGCTGTTTTTT.

The chain employs TRBV6-8 and TRBJ2-7, with D perhaps matching TRBD1 or TRBD2 (6 bases each). The CDR3 runs to 14 residues. Germline-derived CDR1 and CDR2 are MNHGY and SAAAGT. V dropped 2 bases and J dropped 6 bases, with 14 bases sitting between them. CDR3 region: CASSYTLGGLEQYF. Written as DNA, the CDR3 is TGTGCCAGCAGTTACACCCTGGGGGGCCTCGAGCAGTACTTC.

In its sample, this clone was seen a few times. The chain uses TRBV28 and TRBJ2-3, with D perhaps given as TRBD1 or TRBD2 (7 bases each). Germline V gene sequence: CDR1 MDHEN, CDR2 SYDVKM. V lost 6 bases, J lost 3 bases, and 13 bases lay in between. The CDR3 has 14 amino acids. CDR3 sequence reads: CASSRQGGTDTQYF. CDR3 coding DNA: TGTGCCAGCAGCCGACAGGGAGGGACAGATACGCAGTATTTT.

The chain couples TRBV4-2 to TRBJ1-1; no definite D call. Germline CDR1 reads LGHNA; CDR2 reads YNFKEQ. The CDR3 loop spans 13 amino acids. V was shortened by 4 bases and J by 5 bases, with 11 bases between the two germline ends. The CDR3 region has the DNA TGTGCCAGCAGCCTGGGAACGCTTACTGAAGCTTTCTTT. Translation: CASSLGTLTEAFF.

This rearrangement joins TRBV11-3 to TRBJ2-1, with 10 positions matching TRBD2. J gave up 4 bases and V 2 bases, and 2 bases lay outside the gene matches. This CDR3 has 15 residues. CDR1 and CDR2 (germline): SGHNT, YENEEA. CDR3 loop: CASSLWTSGYNEQFF. Here the CDR3 DNA reads TGTGCCAGCAGCTTATGGACTAGCGGTTACAATGAGCAGTTCTTC.

The chain uses TRBV23-1 and TRBJ2-1; 9 bases map to TRBD1. TRBV23-1 counts as an open reading frame of uncertain function. This CDR3 region has 15 residues. Losses at the gene ends were 6 bases for V and 5 bases for J; bases not matched to a gene: 8. The CDR3 loop reads CASSSGTGNNNEQFF. As DNA, the CDR3 is TGCGCCAGCAGCTCCGGGACAGGGAATAACAATGAGCAGTTCTTC.